The 20 T cell receptor beta chains given below trace back to one sample, sequenced in a study of T-cell memory formation after mild COVID-19. TCRdb itself ran the 5' RACE reads through MiXCR, one entry per CDR3 protein. The top ten clones hold 2.1% of a sample with about 250,000 distinct CDR3 sequences, 15% of them seen once. Sequencing was performed on PBMCs or a T cell subset sorted from them (not recorded which). These receptors all stem from an adult woman who had mild COVID-19 (a few samples of this study predate the infection). Cell type and time point are not known.

V is TRBV5-1 and J is TRBJ2-7, with D possibly matching TRBD1 (5 bases). Trimming left V 0 bases short and J 2 bases short, with 9 bases between. CDR3 size: 14 residues. In germline, CDR1 is SGHRS, CDR2 YFSETQ. CDR3 coding DNA: TGCGCCAGCAGCTTGGGGAAGGACACCTACGAGCAGTACTTC. It encodes CASSLGKDTYEQYF.

This clonotype was observed a handful of times. This sequence joins TRBV12-3 or TRBV12-4 and TRBJ1-1; D unclear. The ends were cut back, 7 bases at V and 1 base at J, with 16 bases in the middle. The CDR3 has 15 residues. CDR3 amino acids: CASKPTLQQNTEAFF. As DNA, the CDR3 is TGTGCCAGCAAACCGACCCTGCAGCAGAACACTGAAGCTTTCTTT.

The V gene is TRBV19, the J gene TRBJ2-1; the match to TRBD2 covers 15 bases. The CDR3 has 17 residues. The germline V gene encodes CDR1 LNHDA and CDR2 SQIVND (reference sequence). Trimming took 4 bases from V and 4 from J; bases not matched to a gene: 5. The CDR3 region is CASSTGLAGGIYNEQFF. In nucleotides, the CDR3 is TGTGCCAGTAGTACGGGACTAGCGGGAGGTATTTACAATGAGCAGTTCTTC.

The chain couples TRBV24-1 to TRBJ1-5; no definite D call. The CDR3 has 14 residues. The germline V gene encodes CDR1 KGHDR and CDR2 SFDVKD. The V end lost 2 bases, the J end lost 4 bases, and 8 bases lay between the germline ends. Here the CDR3 reads CATSDSRVNQPQHF. The DNA for the CDR3 is TGTGCCACCAGTGATTCGAGGGTTAATCAGCCCCAGCATTTT.

The table lists this clonotype with many counts. The gene calls are TRBV20-1 and TRBJ2-7; D possibly uses TRBD1 or TRBD2 (5 bases each). CDR3 length: 14 residues. CDR1 DFQATT and CDR2 SNEGSKA come from the germline V gene (reference sequence). Trimming cost V 1 base and J 2 bases, with 12 bases left between them. CDR3 protein: CSARGVRDAYEQYF. CDR3 nucleotide sequence: TGCAGTGCTAGAGGGGTCCGGGACGCCTACGAGCAGTACTTC.

This clonotype was seen ten or more times. This chain links TRBV9 with TRBJ2-4, with D unclear. Germline V gives CDR1 SGDLS, CDR2 YYNGEE. V was shortened by 0 bases and J by 5 bases, with 9 bases between the two germline ends. The CDR3 is 14 residues long. The CDR3 region is CASSVGTVENIQYF. As DNA, the CDR3 is TGTGCCAGCAGCGTAGGTACAGTGGAAAACATTCAGTACTTC. Together with reference TRBV9 and TRBJ2-4, the CDR3 gives the full variable domain: DSGVTQTPKHLITATGQRVTLRCSPRSGDLSVYWYQQSLDQGLQFLIQYYNGEERAKGNILERFSAQQFPDLHSELNLSSLELGDSALYFCASSVGTVENIQYFGAGTRLSVL.

This clonotype was seen more than once but under ten times. The chain combines TRBV3-1 with TRBJ2-7; a possible D gene is TRBD1 (6 bases). This CDR3 has 15 residues. The V end lost 1 base, the J end lost 4 bases, and 14 bases lay between the germline ends. CDR1 and CDR2 from the germline V gene are LGHDT and YNNKEL (reference sequence). Here the CDR3 reads CASSQVNRAAYEQYF. The CDR3 DNA follows: TGTGCCAGCAGCCAAGTAAACAGGGCGGCGTACGAGCAGTACTTC.

This clonotype came up a few times. The chain uses TRBV6-6 and TRBJ1-5; D is ambiguous. The CDR3 loop spans 13 amino acids. Deletions cut 2 bases from V and 3 bases from J, with 5 bases between. Germline V gene data show CDR1 as MNHNY and CDR2 as SVGAGI (reference sequence). CDR3 loop: CASSYKDNQPQHF. DNA for the CDR3: TGTGCCAGCAGTTACAAGGACAATCAGCCCCAGCATTTT.

This chain links TRBV7-6 with TRBJ1-5; weak D call: TRBD1 (6 bases). Germline loops: CDR1 SGHVS, CDR2 FNYEAQ. The CDR3 sequence is 16 residues long. V gave up 5 bases and J gave up 0 bases, with 14 bases separating them. CDR3 in DNA: TGTGCCAGCAGCCCCGGGACACCTTATAGCAATCAGCCCCAGCATTTT. Amino acids: CASSPGTPYSNQPQHF.

This chain links TRBV30 with TRBJ2-7, with 7 bases lining up with TRBD1. V was pared by 4 bases and J by 0 bases, with 6 bases of the junction left unmatched. This CDR3 has 14 residues. Germline CDR1 is GTSNPN and CDR2 is SVGIG (reference sequence). This CDR3 reads CAWNRQGVSYEQYF. In DNA form, the CDR3 reads TGTGCCTGGAATCGACAGGGTGTCTCCTACGAGCAGTACTTC.

In its sample, this clonotype was seen a few times. This chain uses TRBV3-1 with TRBJ2-7; a possible D gene is TRBD2 (5 bases). V lost 3 bases to trimming and J lost 3 bases, with 9 bases between them. From germline, CDR1 is LGHDT and CDR2 YNNKEL (reference sequence). This CDR3 is 13 amino acids long. The CDR3 loop is CASSHHGNYEQYF. CDR3 nucleotide sequence: TGTGCCAGCAGCCATCACGGGAACTACGAGCAGTACTTC.

This clonotype was recorded a few times. V gene TRBV7-9 combines with J gene TRBJ1-5; D remains ambiguous. The CDR3 spans 13 residues. The germline V gene has CDR1 SEHNR and CDR2 FQNEAQ (reference sequence). V was shortened by 4 bases and J by 7 bases, with 11 bases between the two germline ends. The CDR3, as DNA: TGTGCCAGCAGCTCCATGATGGGACAGCCCCAGCATTTT. Translated, it gives CASSSMMGQPQHF.

The chain employs TRBV7-2 and TRBJ2-4, with 8 positions matching TRBD1. Trimming cost V 0 bases and J 9 bases; bases outside gene matches: 4. The CDR3 covers 14 residues. Germline V lookup: CDR1 SGHTA, CDR2 FQGNSA. CDR3 amino acids: CASSLAGTGGIQYF. Written as DNA, the CDR3 is TGTGCCAGCAGCTTAGCGGGGACAGGTGGCATTCAGTACTTC.

This clonotype has more than one count but fewer than ten. The chain couples TRBV7-9 to TRBJ1-2; D possibly corresponds to TRBD1 (5 bases). In germline, CDR1 is SEHNR, CDR2 FQNEAQ (reference sequence). This CDR3 region has 16 residues. The germline V and J ends were trimmed by 5 bases and 0 bases, with 16 bases remaining between them. The CDR3 protein is CASSPMTGHANYGYTF. The DNA for the CDR3 is TGTGCCAGCAGCCCTATGACGGGGCACGCTAACTATGGCTACACCTTC.

In this sample, this clonotype turned up many times. The rearrangement uses TRBV10-3 and TRBJ2-4; 7 bases align to TRBD1. Germline V gene lookup returns CDR1 ENHRY and CDR2 SYGVKD. The CDR3 sequence is 12 residues long. V gave up 11 bases and J gave up 9 bases; unmatched junction bases: 10. In DNA form, the CDR3 reads TGTGCCGTTACGACAGGGATCGGCATTCAGTACTTC. This codes for CAVTTGIGIQYF.

This clonotype was seen a few times. The J gene is TRBJ2-5, the V gene TRBV7-9, with D possibly matching TRBD2 (6 bases). V lost 0 bases, J lost 1 base, and 9 bases lay in between. The CDR3 sequence is 15 residues long. Germline CDR1 reads SEHNR; CDR2 reads FQNEAQ (reference sequence). The DNA of the CDR3 is TGTGCCAGCAGCTTAGCGTCCGGGGGCCAAGAGACCCAGTACTTC. Translated, it gives CASSLASGGQETQYF.

The V and J genes are TRBV6-1 and TRBJ2-1; 9 bases are a match to TRBD2. This CDR3 is built from 15 residues. V was pared by 7 bases and J by 2 bases, with 6 bases of the junction left unmatched. Per the germline V gene, CDR1 is MNHNS and CDR2 is SASEGT. The CDR3 loop is CASTPGGRAYNEQFF. In DNA form, the CDR3 reads TGTGCCAGCACCCCTGGCGGGAGGGCCTACAATGAGCAGTTCTTC.

This clonotype was observed a handful of times. The CDR3 DNA follows: TGTGCCAGCAGTGGGACAGGATGGGGACAGCCCCAGCATTTT. Its protein is CASSGTGWGQPQHF. The genes are TRBV2 and TRBJ1-5; 7 nucleotides align to TRBD1. This CDR3 is built from 14 residues. Germline CDR1 is SNHLY and CDR2 is FYNNEI. With 4 bases clipped from V and 7 bases from J, the junction kept 7 bases outside the gene matches.

This clonotype has only a few counts. This CDR3 reads CASSGLTGNGYTF. The CDR3 nucleotides read TGTGCCAGCAGCGGGCTGACAGGGAATGGCTACACCTTC. The chain has TRBV9 and TRBJ1-2; 7 bases fit TRBD1. The germline V gene has CDR1 SGDLS and CDR2 YYNGEE. With V trimmed by 3 bases and J by 6 bases, 5 bases remained unmatched. The CDR3 totals 13 residues.

This clonotype was counted at least ten times. The chain has TRBV7-2 and TRBJ2-1; D may be TRBD2 (7 bases). Trimming left V 0 bases short and J 8 bases short, with 14 bases between. Germline V gene lookup returns CDR1 SGHTA and CDR2 FQGNSA. This CDR3 contains 15 residues. The CDR3 sequence: CASSLAGGRVDEQFF. The DNA of the CDR3 is TGTGCCAGCAGCTTAGCGGGGGGGCGGGTCGATGAGCAGTTCTTC.